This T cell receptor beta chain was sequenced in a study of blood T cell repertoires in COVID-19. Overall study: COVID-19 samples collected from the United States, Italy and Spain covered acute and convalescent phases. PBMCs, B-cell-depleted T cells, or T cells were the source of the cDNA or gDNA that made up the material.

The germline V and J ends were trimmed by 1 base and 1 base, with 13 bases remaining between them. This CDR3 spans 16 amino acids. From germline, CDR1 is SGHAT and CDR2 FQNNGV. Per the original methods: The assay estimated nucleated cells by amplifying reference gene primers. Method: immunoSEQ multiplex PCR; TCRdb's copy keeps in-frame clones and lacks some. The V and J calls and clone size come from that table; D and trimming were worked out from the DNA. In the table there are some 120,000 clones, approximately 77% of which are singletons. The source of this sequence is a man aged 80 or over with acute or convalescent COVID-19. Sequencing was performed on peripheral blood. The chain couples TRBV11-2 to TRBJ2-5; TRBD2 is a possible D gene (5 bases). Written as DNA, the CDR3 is TGTGCCAGCAGCTTAGTGGCCGGGGTCACCCAAGAGACCCAGTACTTC. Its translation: CASSLVAGVTQETQYF.